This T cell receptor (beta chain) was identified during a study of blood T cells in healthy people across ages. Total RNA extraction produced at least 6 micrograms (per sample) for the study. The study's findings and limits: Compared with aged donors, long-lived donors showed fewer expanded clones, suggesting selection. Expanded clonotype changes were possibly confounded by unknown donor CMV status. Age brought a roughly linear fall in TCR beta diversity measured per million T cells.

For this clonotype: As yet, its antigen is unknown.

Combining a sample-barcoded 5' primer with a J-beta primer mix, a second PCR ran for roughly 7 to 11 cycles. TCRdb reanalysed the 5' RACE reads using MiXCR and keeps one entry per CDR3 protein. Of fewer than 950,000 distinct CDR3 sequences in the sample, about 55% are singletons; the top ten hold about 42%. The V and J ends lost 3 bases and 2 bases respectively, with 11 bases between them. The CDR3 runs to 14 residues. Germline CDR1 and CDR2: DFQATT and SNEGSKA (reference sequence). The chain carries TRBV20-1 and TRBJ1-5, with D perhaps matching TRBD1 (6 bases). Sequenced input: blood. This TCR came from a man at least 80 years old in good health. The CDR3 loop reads CSASRRGGNQPQHF. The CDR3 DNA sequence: TGCAGTGCTAGTCGCAGGGGCGGCAATCAGCCCCAGCATTTT.